The clone carrying this T cell receptor beta chain is judged medium-sized. The data are from a study of immune characterization of retroperitoneal liposarcoma. This CDR3 spans 13 amino acids. In germline, CDR1 is WNHNN, CDR2 SYGVQD (reference sequence). Deletions cut 2 bases from V and 10 bases from J, with 12 bases between. TCRdb independently ran MiXCR on the PCR reads; one entry per CDR3 protein. The top ten clones hold less than 11% of a sample with around 10,000 distinct CDR3 sequences, roughly 53% of them seen once. This chain joins TRBV10-1 and TRBJ2-1, with D possibly being TRBD1 (5 bases). This clonotype originated in a female donor with retroperitoneal liposarcoma. The specimen was tumor tissue. The CDR3 here is CASSEGHSYEQFF. As DNA, the CDR3 is TGCGCCAGCAGTGAGGGACACTCCTACGAGCAGTTCTTC.